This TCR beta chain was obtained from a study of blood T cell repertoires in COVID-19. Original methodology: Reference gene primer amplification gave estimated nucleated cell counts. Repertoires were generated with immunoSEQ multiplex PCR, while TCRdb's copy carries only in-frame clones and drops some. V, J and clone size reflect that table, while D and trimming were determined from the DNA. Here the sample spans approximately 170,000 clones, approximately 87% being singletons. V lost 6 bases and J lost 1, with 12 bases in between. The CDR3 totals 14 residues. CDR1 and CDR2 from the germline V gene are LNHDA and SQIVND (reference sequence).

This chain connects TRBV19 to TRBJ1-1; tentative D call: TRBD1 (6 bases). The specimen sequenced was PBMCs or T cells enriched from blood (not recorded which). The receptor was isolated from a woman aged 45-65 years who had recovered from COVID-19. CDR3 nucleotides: TGTGCCAGTAGCCTTAGACAGGAGAACACTGAAGCTTTCTTT. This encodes CASSLRQENTEAFF.